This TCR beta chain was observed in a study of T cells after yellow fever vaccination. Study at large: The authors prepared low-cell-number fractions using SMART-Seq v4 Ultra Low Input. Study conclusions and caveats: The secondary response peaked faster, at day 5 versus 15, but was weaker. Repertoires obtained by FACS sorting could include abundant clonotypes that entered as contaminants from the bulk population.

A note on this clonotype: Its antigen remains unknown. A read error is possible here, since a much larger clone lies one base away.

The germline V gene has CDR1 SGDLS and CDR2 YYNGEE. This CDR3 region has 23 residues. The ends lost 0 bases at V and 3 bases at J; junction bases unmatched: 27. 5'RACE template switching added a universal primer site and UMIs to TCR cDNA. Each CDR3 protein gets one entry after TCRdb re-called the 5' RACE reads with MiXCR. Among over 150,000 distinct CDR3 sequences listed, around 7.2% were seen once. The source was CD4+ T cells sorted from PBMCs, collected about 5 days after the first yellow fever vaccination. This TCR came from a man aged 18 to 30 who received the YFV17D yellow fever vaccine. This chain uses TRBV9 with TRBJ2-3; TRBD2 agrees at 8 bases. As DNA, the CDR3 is TGTGCCAGCAGCGTAGAAGCCCCCTCTATCCCGGGACTACCGGGGGGGCTGACAGATACGCAGTATTTT. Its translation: CASSVEAPSIPGLPGGLTDTQYF.